This T cell receptor (beta chain) was recovered during a study of T cell responses to AZD1222 COVID-19 vaccine. Study-wide results and limits: Clonal diversity was possibly underestimated, and white British individuals and females predominated among donors. Repertoires were sampled only after the peak T cell response.

Data came from immunoSEQ multiplex PCR; TCRdb stores just in-frame clones and leaves some out. The table includes 40,000 to 55,000 clones, roughly 85% detected once. Regarding this clone: Its matching antigen is unknown.

This CDR3 has 14 amino acids. V lost 7 bases and J lost 9; bases outside the gene matches: 12. Looked up from germline, CDR1 is SGHNT and CDR2 is YENEEA. The input for sequencing was peripheral blood, taken 28 days after the second AZD1222 dose. The source is an adult who received the AZD1222 COVID-19 vaccine. The chain carries TRBV11-3 and TRBJ1-3, with 7 bases that match TRBD1. Written as DNA, the CDR3 is TGTGCCAGCACGAGGAGCAGGGGGGGAGGCACCATATATTTT. Translated: CASTRSRGGGTIYF.